The present TCR beta chain was sequenced within a study of monozygotic twins with cystic fibrosis. For the study at large: Library input was 2.5 to 3.5 micrograms of fragmented DNA, with approximately 16 PCR cycles.

Libraries were prepared by immunoSEQ multiplex PCR; TCRdb keeps only in-frame clonotypes and omits some of them. The data contain 5,000 or so clones, around 96% of them seen just once; the ten biggest clones take up around 3%. The CDR3 totals 15 residues. CDR1 and CDR2 (germline): MNHEY, SMNVEV (reference sequence). V lost 4 bases to trimming and J lost 3 bases; unmatched junction nucleotides: 8. Sample: blood. The sequence derives from a boy younger than 10 with cystic fibrosis. The chain couples TRBV27 to TRBJ1-1, with 7 bases identical to TRBD1. The CDR3 nucleotides read TGTGCCAGCAGTTCACCGGGACAGTCTTACACTGAAGCTTTCTTT. It yields the protein CASSSPGQSYTEAFF.